Here is one TCR beta chain with its context. This table comes from immunoSEQ multiplex PCR, and its TCRdb copy is limited to in-frame clones, with some not included. The sample includes some 97,000 clones, roughly nine tenths of them seen just once. The data are from a study of blood T cell repertoires in COVID-19. Across the study: The United States, Italy and Spain supplied acute and convalescent COVID-19 samples. Sample material is recorded as cDNA or gDNA derived from T cells, B-cell-depleted T cells, or PBMCs.

Sample: peripheral blood. The receptor comes from a man aged 55 to 70 with acute or convalescent COVID-19.

As DNA, the CDR3 is TGTGCCAGCAGCGGAACCCACGCGGGACAGGGGGCTGGGGCCAACGTCCTGACTTTC. This codes for CASSGTHAGQGAGANVLTF. V is TRBV5-5 and J is TRBJ2-6; the match to TRBD1 covers 11 bases. The length of the CDR3 is 19 residues. In germline, CDR1 is SGHKS, CDR2 YYEKEE (reference sequence). J lost 2 bases, V lost 4 bases, and 11 bases had no gene match.